This T cell receptor beta chain was sequenced in a study of beta chain features in type 1 diabetes (dated by TCRdb to the late 2010s). About the study as a whole: No differences in mean age, gender distribution, total cell number or subset yield were found between patients and healthy donors. Across all samples, fewer than 130 million sorted cells were examined, and cell number per subset correlated strongly with RNA yield. In the study, recently diagnosed type 1 diabetes patients and matched healthy donors were compared on the TCRB repertoires of their sorted circulating CD4+ T cell subsets. Whereas all 28 donors provided naive and central memory subsets, regulatory and stem cell-like memory subsets were isolated from just 8 patients and roughly 8 healthy donors. Overall study outcomes, separate from this receptor: The naive, central memory and regulatory TCRB repertoires appeared to resemble one another more closely among patients than among healthy donors. HLA sub-analyses involved small numbers of individuals, so any influence of HLA type on TCRB rearrangement remained unresolved. A moderate but significant shortening of TCRB CDR3 length was observed in type 1 diabetes patients in all four CD4+ subsets. Because cDNA rather than genomic DNA was sequenced, highly expressing activated cells could have been over-represented, although no difference in activation and CD3 levels was found between groups. PCR might favor shorter templates, but patient and control samples were amplified and corrected together, so any skew would affect both groups equally. At VDJ recombination sites, type 1 diabetes patients had fewer insertions and more deleted nucleotides, which implies abnormalities in thymic rearrangement.

This clone appeared a few times. Its recognized antigen is unknown. Nothing much larger sits one base from this clone, and base qualities are not available. The entire isolated RNA was reverse transcribed using the High Capacity cDNA Reverse Transcription Kit, and thus expressed TCRB transcripts were sequenced. Deep immunoSEQ sequencing was performed on naive, central memory and regulatory T cell samples, with an average of approximately 4 million total reads per sample. Sorted cells were lysed in RLT buffer and RNA was extracted with DNase-treated RNeasy Micro or Mini kits, depending on cell number. To prevent cross-contamination, every cell subset was processed on its own, while patient and healthy donor samples were processed together. The immunoSEQ multiplex PCR was used to amplify TCRB sequences from cDNA, yielding 87-bp fragments that span the CDR3 region. Amplicons were sequenced on the Illumina HiSeq platform. Under the source paper's analysis protocol: Synthetic template baselines were used to correct PCR bias computationally, reads within Hamming distance 2 were collapsed together, and singletons that could not be merged were discarded. Reads were aligned against IMGT so that V, D and J genes, CDR3 length and insertions or deletions at six rearrangement sites could be assigned. Clonotype counts were normalized to sorted cell number within each subset before computing true diversity and Gini coefficients with the tcR R package. The overlap coefficient, calculated on TCRB nucleotide sequences, was used to quantify repertoire sharing. Out-of-frame TCRB sequences from naive cells were analyzed to stand in for the pre-selection repertoire. TCRdb mirrors the immuneACCESS table, restricted to in-frame sequences. Some clones are absent from its copies; in checked studies, under half trace to an unresolved V gene, and the reason for the others is unknown. That table is the source of V, J and clone size, and D and trimming were worked out from the DNA. The sample includes 390,000 or so clones, with approximately 15% observed a single time. The top ten clones comprise approximately 0.035% of the sample.

From its cysteine to its phenylalanine, the CDR3 spans 15 amino acids. Just CDR3 DNA is preserved here, 45 bases in frame from base 1. CDR1 and CDR2, per the germline V gene, are SGHTA and FQGNSA. Compared with germline, V lacks 2 bases and J lacks 4 bases; bases without a gene match: 3. Each donor gave one peripheral blood draw, averaging approximately 120 mL, which was collected into heparinised tubes. Using a panel that included CD45RO, CCR7, CD25, CD127, CD95 and CD27, naive, central memory, regulatory and stem cell-like memory CD4+ T cells were sorted on a BD FACSAria II. Purity was above 95% for every sorted population. PBMCs were isolated immediately by Lymphoprep density gradient centrifugation and stained directly without culture. So that batch effects would be minimized, each experiment stained and sorted samples in pairs, pairing one healthy donor with one patient.

This TCR was recovered from a young man in good health. This sequence uses TRBV7-2 and TRBJ2-2, with TRBD2 matching 8 junction bases. Sequencing input: naive CD4+ T cells from blood. The cell subset or site label, as the study defines it: true naive CD4+ T cells. CDR3 loop: CASSLTSGPTGELFF. The DNA reads TGTGCCAGCAGCTTAACTAGCGGACCCACCGGGGAGCTGTTTTTT.